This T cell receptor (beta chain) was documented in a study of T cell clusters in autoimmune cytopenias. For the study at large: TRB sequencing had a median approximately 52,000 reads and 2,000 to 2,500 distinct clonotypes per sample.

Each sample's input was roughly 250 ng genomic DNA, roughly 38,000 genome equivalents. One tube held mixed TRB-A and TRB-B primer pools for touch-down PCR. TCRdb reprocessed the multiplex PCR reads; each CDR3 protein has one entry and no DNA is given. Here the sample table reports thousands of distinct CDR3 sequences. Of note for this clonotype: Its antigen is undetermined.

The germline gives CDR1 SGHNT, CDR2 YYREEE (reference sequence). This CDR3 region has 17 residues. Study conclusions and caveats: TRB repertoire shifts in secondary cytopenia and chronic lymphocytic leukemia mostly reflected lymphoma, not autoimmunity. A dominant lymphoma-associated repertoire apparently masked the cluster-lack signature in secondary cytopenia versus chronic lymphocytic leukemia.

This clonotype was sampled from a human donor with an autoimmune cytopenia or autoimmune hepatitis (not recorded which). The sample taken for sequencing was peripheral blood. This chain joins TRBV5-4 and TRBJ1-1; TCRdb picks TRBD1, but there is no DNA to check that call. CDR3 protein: CASSPFDSILPNTEAFF.